What follows are 26 T cell receptor beta chains derived from one specimen sequenced in a study of blood T cell repertoires in COVID-19. Method: immunoSEQ multiplex PCR; TCRdb's copy keeps in-frame clones and lacks some. The table has around 98,000 clones, around 75% seen once; the top ten hold approximately 24%. Sequencing used peripheral blood. The receptors come from a man between 65 and 79 years old with acute or convalescent COVID-19.

V usage is TRBV10-3 and J usage is TRBJ1-3; tentative D call: TRBD1 (6 bases). The germline CDR1 and CDR2 sequences are ENHRY and SYGVKD. This CDR3 is 16 amino acids long. Trimming shortened V by 6 bases and J by 0 bases, and 15 bases separated the two germline ends. The CDR3 coding sequence is TGTGCCATCAGGGCTCAGGGGAGCGACTCTGGAAACACCATATATTTT. It encodes CAIRAQGSDSGNTIYF.

The rearrangement uses TRBV28 and TRBJ2-7; D unclear. This CDR3 is built from 14 residues. CDR1 is MDHEN, CDR2 SYDVKM, per germline. V was cut by 3 bases and J by 3 bases, with 12 bases left in between. CDR3 sequence (DNA): TGTGCCAGCAGTTTGAGCGTAAGAGGCTACGAGCAGTACTTC. Its translation: CASSLSVRGYEQYF.

The chain has TRBV19 and TRBJ2-1; 7 bases are a match to TRBD1. CDR1 and CDR2 from the germline V gene are LNHDA and SQIVND (reference sequence). With 4 bases clipped from V and 2 bases from J, the junction kept 5 bases outside the gene matches. This CDR3 comprises 15 residues. The CDR3 is CASSNGRGTYNEQFF. The CDR3 DNA reads as TGTGCCAGTAGTAATGGCAGGGGGACCTACAATGAGCAGTTCTTC.

The genes are TRBV15 and TRBJ2-5, with 7 bases aligning to TRBD1. CDR3 length equals 15 residues. The trim removed 0 bases at V and 2 bases at J, leaving 3 bases unmatched. The germline V gene has CDR1 LNHNV and CDR2 YYDKDF (reference sequence). In nucleotides, the CDR3 is TGTGCCACCAGCAGAGATCCGGGACAGCAAGAGACCCAGTACTTC. It encodes CATSRDPGQQETQYF.

V gene TRBV19 combines with J gene TRBJ1-1; D uncertain. From germline, CDR1 is LNHDA and CDR2 SQIVND (reference sequence). The CDR3 runs 15 residues. V was trimmed by 2 bases and J by 0 bases, leaving 10 bases between them. CDR3 protein: CASSIYGRMNTEAFF. The CDR3 coding sequence is TGTGCCAGTAGTATATATGGGAGGATGAACACTGAAGCTTTCTTT.

This chain links TRBV2 with TRBJ1-4; D possibly corresponds to TRBD1 (6 bases). The length of the CDR3 is 12 residues. Trimming cost V 6 bases and J 10 bases, with 12 bases left between them. In germline, CDR1 is SNHLY, CDR2 FYNNEI. CDR3 in amino acids: CASRPTGGKLFF. The CDR3, as DNA: TGTGCCAGCAGGCCGACAGGTGGAAAACTGTTTTTT.

The chain uses TRBV5-1 and TRBJ1-5; weak D call: TRBD1 (6 bases). This CDR3 is 15 amino acids long. V gave up 4 bases and J gave up 6 bases, with 17 bases separating them. CDR1 is SGHRS and CDR2 is YFSETQ in the germline V gene. This chain's CDR3 is CASSPLGGPSQPQHF. The CDR3 region has the DNA TGCGCCAGCAGCCCGCTGGGGGGGCCAAGTCAGCCCCAGCATTTT. Together with reference TRBV5-1 and TRBJ1-5, the CDR3 gives the full variable domain: KAGVTQTPRYLIKTRGQQVTLSCSPISGHRSVSWYQQTPGQGLQFLFEYFSETQRNKGNFPGRFSGRQFSNSRSEMNVSTLELGDSALYLCASSPLGGPSQPQHFGDGTRLSIL.

The chain has TRBV5-1 and TRBJ1-1; perhaps TRBD1 as D (6 bases). The V and J ends lost 4 bases and 11 bases respectively, with 21 bases between them. This CDR3 is 14 amino acids long. Germline V CDR1 and CDR2: SGHRS, YFSETQ. The CDR3 spells CASSLLDTYQGAFF. The CDR3 DNA follows: TGCGCCAGCAGCCTACTTGACACCTACCAGGGGGCTTTCTTT. Combining the CDR3 with reference TRBV5-1 and TRBJ1-1 gives the whole variable domain KAGVTQTPRYLIKTRGQQVTLSCSPISGHRSVSWYQQTPGQGLQFLFEYFSETQRNKGNFPGRFSGRQFSNSRSEMNVSTLELGDSALYLCASSLLDTYQGAFFGQGTRLTVV.

V usage is TRBV29-1 and J usage is TRBJ2-3, with D possibly being TRBD1 (7 bases). Germline CDR1 reads SQVTM; CDR2 reads ANQGSEA. The V end lost 4 bases, the J end lost 9 bases, and 20 bases lay between the germline ends. The CDR3 sequence is 14 residues long. The CDR3 spells CSVVEGASGRTQYF. CDR3 coding DNA: TGCAGCGTTGTTGAGGGGGCGTCAGGGAGGACGCAGTATTTT.

The chain has TRBV13 and TRBJ2-3, with 7 bases that match TRBD1. Trimming removed 3 bases from V and 4 bases from J; junction bases left unmatched: 1. CDR3 size: 13 residues. The germline gives CDR1 PRHDT, CDR2 FYEKMQ (reference sequence). The CDR3 sequence: CASSFQGADTQYF. Here the CDR3 DNA reads TGTGCCAGCAGCTTTCAGGGGGCAGATACGCAGTATTTT.

This clone was picked up a small number of times. This rearrangement joins TRBV28 to TRBJ1-5; TRBD1 is a possible D gene (6 bases). Germline values: CDR1 MDHEN, CDR2 SYDVKM. V gave up 0 bases and J gave up 6 bases, with 15 bases separating them. The CDR3 is 16 residues long. In DNA, the CDR3 is TGTGCCAGCAGTTTATGGCAGCTTTTGACAGGTCAGCCCCAGCATTTT. Its protein product is CASSLWQLLTGQPQHF.

Note on this clone: Since a much larger clone is just one base distant, this may be a read error. The chain recombines TRBV5-5 with TRBJ2-1; 8 bases align to TRBD2. After removal of 4 bases from V and 12 bases from J, the junction contained 6 bases not matched to a gene. This CDR3 region has 12 residues. Per germline, CDR1 SGHKS and CDR2 YYEKEE (reference sequence). The CDR3 protein is CASSAGGGGQFF. CDR3 nucleotide sequence: TGTGCCAGCAGCGCGGGGGGCGGTGGGCAGTTCTTC.

V usage is TRBV2 and J usage is TRBJ1-2; D is perhaps TRBD1 (5 bases). Per the germline V gene, CDR1 is SNHLY and CDR2 is FYNNEI. Between the trimmed V and J ends, which lost 5 bases and 8 bases, there was a span of 21 bases. The CDR3 extends over 15 amino acids. This CDR3 reads CASSLAQAAFGGYTF. The DNA of the CDR3 is TGTGCCAGCAGTTTGGCACAGGCGGCCTTCGGGGGCTACACCTTC.

The chain is built from TRBV20-1 and TRBJ2-4; the D gene is possibly TRBD1 (5 bases). The germline V gene encodes CDR1 DFQATT and CDR2 SNEGSKA (reference sequence). CDR3 length: 11 amino acids. V gave up 7 bases and J gave up 2 bases, with 6 bases separating them. CDR3 amino acids: CSGGSKNIQYF. The DNA of the CDR3 is TGCAGTGGGGGCTCCAAAAACATTCAGTACTTC.

This clone appeared a few times. The gene calls are TRBV18 and TRBJ1-1, with 7 nucleotides matching TRBD1. The CDR3 covers 15 residues. Per the germline V gene, CDR1 is KGHSH and CDR2 is LQKENI. The junction had 5 bases not matched to a gene; V was cut back by 0 bases and J by 4 bases. The CDR3 region is CASSPPPDRRTEAFF. CDR3 sequence (DNA): TGTGCCAGCTCACCACCGCCGGACAGGCGCACTGAAGCTTTCTTT. Filled out from reference TRBV18 and TRBJ1-1, the complete variable domain reads NAGVMQNPRHLVRRRGQEARLRCSPMKGHSHVYWYRQLPEEGLKFMVYLQKENIIDESGMPKERFSAEFPKEGPSILRIQQVVRGDSAAYFCASSPPPDRRTEAFFGQGTRLTVV.

The chain couples TRBV18 to TRBJ2-5, with 8 bases identical to TRBD1. V trimming: 0 bases; J trimming: 2 bases; junction bases outside the gene matches: 5. The germline CDR1 and CDR2 sequences are KGHSH and LQKENI. The CDR3 has 16 residues. In DNA, the CDR3 is TGTGCCAGCTCACCACCATTAAGGACAGGGCAAGAGACCCAGTACTTC. Translation gives CASSPPLRTGQETQYF.

The V gene is TRBV24-1, the J gene TRBJ2-5; D is undetermined. The CDR3 consists of 14 residues. CDR1 and CDR2 from the germline V gene are KGHDR and SFDVKD. V shed 0 bases and J shed 2 bases, with 6 bases lying between them. The CDR3 DNA reads as TGTGCCACCAGTGATTTGTATAGTCAAGAGACCCAGTACTTC. This sequence encodes CATSDLYSQETQYF.

This chain connects TRBV28 to TRBJ1-4; TRBD1 might be the D (5 bases). CDR3 length: 14 amino acids. Germline loops: CDR1 MDHEN, CDR2 SYDVKM. Trimming left V 3 bases short and J 6 bases short, with 11 bases between. The CDR3 region has the DNA TGTGCCAGCAGTTTGAGGGGCGGGGATGAAAAACTGTTTTTT. It specifies CASSLRGGDEKLFF.

The chain is built from TRBV6-6 and TRBJ1-5; 12 nucleotides agree with TRBD1. Germline V gene data show CDR1 as MNHNY and CDR2 as SVGAGI (reference sequence). The CDR3 covers 15 residues. Germline trimming cut 5 bases from V and 6 bases from J; bases unmatched to any gene: 5. CDR3 amino acids: CASSDGTGGRQPQHF. CDR3 DNA: TGTGCCAGCAGTGACGGGACAGGGGGCCGTCAGCCCCAGCATTTT.

The chain carries TRBV5-1 and TRBJ1-2, with D possibly matching TRBD1 (6 bases). This CDR3 has 16 amino acids. V dropped 0 bases and J dropped 7 bases, with 19 bases sitting between them. Germline V gene data show CDR1 as SGHRS and CDR2 as YFSETQ. The CDR3 DNA reads TGCGCCAGCAGCTTGGAGTACGGCGGGGGGCTTGGTGGCTACACCTTC. It codes for CASSLEYGGGLGGYTF.

This clone showed up just a few times. J is TRBJ2-7 and V is TRBV5-1, with D maybe TRBD2 (6 bases). This CDR3 region has 14 residues. Trimming pared 0 bases from V and 3 bases from J, leaving 10 bases between. The germline CDR1 and CDR2 sequences are SGHRS and YFSETQ. CDR3 in DNA: TGCGCCAGCAGCTTGGGAAGGGGACTCTACGAGCAGTACTTC. Protein: CASSLGRGLYEQYF.

This chain links TRBV7-2 with TRBJ1-5, with a weak D call TRBD1 (6 bases). The V and J ends lost 4 bases and 3 bases respectively, with 10 bases between them. This CDR3 region has 14 residues. Germline V gene lookup returns CDR1 SGHTA and CDR2 FQGNSA. The DNA for the CDR3 is TGTGCCAGCAGCTGGGGACACCTCAATCAGCCCCAGCATTTT. This sequence encodes CASSWGHLNQPQHF. Supplemented by reference TRBV7-2 and TRBJ1-5, the full variable domain reads GAGVSQSPSNKVTEKGKDVELRCDPISGHTALYWYRQSLGQGLEFLIYFQGNSAPDKSGLPSDRFSAERTGGSVSTLTIQRTQQEDSAVYLCASSWGHLNQPQHFGDGTRLSIL.

The gene calls are TRBV6-5 and TRBJ1-5; no clear D gene. This CDR3 region has 13 residues. The germline V gene encodes CDR1 MNHEY and CDR2 SVGAGI. V was trimmed by 6 bases and J by 3 bases, leaving 9 bases between them. The DNA for the CDR3 is TGTGCCAGCAGGGTACAAAACAATCAGCCCCAGCATTTT. It translates to CASRVQNNQPQHF.

The chain is built from TRBV7-2 and TRBJ2-5, with a possible D match to TRBD2 (5 bases). The V gene's germline CDR1 is SGHTA and CDR2 FQGNSA. The V end was cut by 2 bases, the J end by 9 bases, with 16 bases between. The CDR3 runs 14 residues. The CDR3 sequence is CASSLPQPPGAQYF. The CDR3 region has the DNA TGTGCCAGCAGCTTACCCCAGCCACCCGGGGCCCAGTACTTC.

This chain joins TRBV14 and TRBJ1-2; 7 bases are a match to TRBD1. After removal of 4 bases from V and 7 bases from J, the junction contained 3 bases not matched to a gene. The CDR3 covers 12 residues. Germline-derived CDR1 and CDR2 are SGHDN and FVKESK. The CDR3: CASSLTGFGYTF. The CDR3 DNA sequence: TGTGCCAGCAGCCTGACAGGGTTTGGCTACACCTTC.

CDR3 in amino acids: CASSPTSGQVGDEKLFF. DNA of the CDR3: TGTGCCAGCTCACCGACCTCAGGACAGGTTGGTGATGAAAAACTGTTTTTT. The chain links TRBV18 to TRBJ1-4; 7 bases map to TRBD1. V dropped 3 bases and J dropped 6; count of bases not matched to a gene: 13. The CDR3 contains 17 residues. From germline, CDR1 is KGHSH and CDR2 LQKENI.